This entry is about one T cell receptor (beta chain). These data originate in a study of T cell changes during pregnancy in multiple sclerosis. Some clones are missing from TCRdb's copy, which holds only in-frame ones; the method was immunoSEQ multiplex PCR. In the table there are 30,000 or so clones, 89% of which are singletons. The germline V gene encodes CDR1 SNHLY and CDR2 FYNNEI. J was trimmed by 3 bases and V by 3 bases; bases with no gene match: 3. This CDR3 is 14 amino acids long. The receptor's source is a female donor with multiple sclerosis, enrolled in a pregnancy study. The sample here was CD8+ T cells from peripheral blood mononuclear cells, taken in the third trimester of pregnancy. The chain links TRBV2 to TRBJ2-5, with TRBD1 matching over 8 bases. CDR3 DNA: TGTGCCAGCAGTGACCCGGACAGGGAAGAGACCCAGTACTTC. Its translation is CASSDPDREETQYF.